Following are 13 T cell receptor beta chains from one sample sequenced in a study of blood T cell repertoires in COVID-19. Clones were sequenced by immunoSEQ multiplex PCR, and TCRdb holds only the in-frame ones, with some missing. The table has under 350,000 clones, around four fifths seen once; the top ten hold about 4.3%. The sample consisted of peripheral blood. The receptors were sampled from a man in his sixties who had recovered from COVID-19.

The chain has TRBV27 and TRBJ2-7; a possible D gene is TRBD1 (5 bases). Trimming cost V 5 bases and J 0 bases, with 14 bases left between them. CDR3 length: 15 amino acids. Germline CDR1 MNHEY, CDR2 SMNVEV (reference sequence). The CDR3 reads CASSDNPTASYEQYF. The CDR3 DNA reads as TGTGCCAGCAGTGACAACCCGACAGCCTCCTACGAGCAGTACTTC.

The V and J genes are TRBV18 and TRBJ2-2; D is undetermined. Germline V gene lookup returns CDR1 KGHSH and CDR2 LQKENI. The V gene lost 3 bases and the J gene lost 0 bases, with 8 bases spanning the gap. The length of the CDR3 is 15 residues. The DNA of the CDR3 is TGTGCCAGCTCACCGTTCACAGCGAACACCGGGGAGCTGTTTTTT. Protein sequence: CASSPFTANTGELFF.

The chain combines TRBV28 with TRBJ1-1; 8 positions match TRBD1. CDR3 length: 13 residues. CDR1 is MDHEN and CDR2 is SYDVKM in the germline V gene. V shed 6 bases and J 4 bases; nucleotides not matched to a gene: 4. The CDR3: CASRTGGGTEAFF. Here the CDR3 DNA reads TGTGCCAGCAGAACAGGGGGGGGCACTGAAGCTTTCTTT.

The chain combines TRBV7-2 with TRBJ2-6; 11 positions agree with TRBD1. Per germline, CDR1 SGHTA and CDR2 FQGNSA. The CDR3 has 17 amino acids. The V gene end was trimmed by 6 bases and the J gene end by 4 bases; junction bases not matched to a gene: 8. The CDR3 nucleotides are TGTGCCAGCAGACTTGGACAGGGGGCGCCCGGGGCCAACGTCCTGACTTTC. Residues: CASRLGQGAPGANVLTF.

The V call is TRBV18, the J call TRBJ1-2; maybe TRBD1 (5 bases). V gave up 6 bases and J gave up 3 bases, with 8 bases separating them. Looked up from germline, CDR1 is KGHSH and CDR2 is LQKENI. The CDR3 spans 12 residues. In DNA form, the CDR3 reads TGTGCCAGCTCTGGGGGGGACTATGGCTACACCTTC. It encodes CASSGGDYGYTF.

This clone has a handful of counts. The V call is TRBV4-2, the J call TRBJ1-6, with a weak D call TRBD1 (5 bases). V was cut by 0 bases and J by 0 bases, with 18 bases left in between. The CDR3 runs 20 residues. CDR1 and CDR2 (germline): LGHNA, YNFKEQ. The CDR3 reads CASSQDVRGGTSSYNSPLHF. CDR3 sequence (DNA): TGTGCCAGCAGCCAAGATGTGCGGGGAGGGACTAGCTCCTATAATTCACCCCTCCACTTT.

This chain links TRBV9 with TRBJ2-5, with 8 bases that match TRBD2. CDR3 size: 14 residues. J was trimmed by 7 bases and V by 0 bases; bases with no gene match: 5. Germline V gene data show CDR1 as SGDLS and CDR2 as YYNGEE. This chain's CDR3 is CASSVVGAGGTQYF. DNA for the CDR3: TGTGCCAGCAGCGTAGTGGGTGCGGGGGGGACCCAGTACTTC.

This clone was seen just once. Other DNA sequences of this sample code for an identical CDR3. V usage is TRBV6-5 and J usage is TRBJ2-2; 7 nucleotides align to TRBD1. J lost 1 base, V lost 4 bases, and 3 bases had no gene match. Germline CDR1 reads MNHEY; CDR2 reads SVGAGI. The CDR3 sequence is 15 residues long. The CDR3 DNA is TGTGCCAGCAGTTCCCGACAGGGGAACACCGGGGAGCTGTTTTTT. Its translation is CASSSRQGNTGELFF.

The V gene is TRBV7-2, the J gene TRBJ2-5; 7 bases map to TRBD2. The J segment lost 5 bases and the V segment lost 5 bases, leaving 8 bases of the junction unmatched. CDR1 and CDR2 (germline): SGHTA, FQGNSA. The CDR3 length is 14 residues. The CDR3 here is CASSPGLQRETQYF. As DNA, the CDR3 is TGTGCCAGCAGCCCGGGACTACAACGGGAGACCCAGTACTTC.

This clone appeared a few times. The CDR3 sequence: CASSGTDNYGYTF. CDR3 nucleotides: TGCGCCAGCTCCGGGACAGATAACTATGGCTACACCTTC. The chain links TRBV10-1 to TRBJ1-2, with 7 bases that match TRBD1. J lost 1 base, V lost 8 bases, and 4 bases had no gene match. The CDR3 length is 13 residues. CDR1 is WNHNN and CDR2 is SYGVQD in the germline V gene (reference sequence).

The chain links TRBV9 to TRBJ2-1; 11 nucleotides align to TRBD2. V lost 4 bases, J lost 2 bases, and 14 bases stayed unmatched. This CDR3 has 19 residues. The germline CDR1 and CDR2 sequences are SGDLS and YYNGEE. CDR3 DNA sequence: TGTGCCAGCAGCCCGTGGGGTGTTAGCGGGGGGGTAACCTACAATGAGCAGTTCTTC. This encodes CASSPWGVSGGVTYNEQFF.

This clone showed up just a few times. V usage is TRBV7-9 and J usage is TRBJ1-5; the D gene is possibly TRBD1 (5 bases). This CDR3 has 14 amino acids. Trimming took 5 bases from V and 11 from J, leaving 19 bases between them. Germline assignment: CDR1 SEHNR and CDR2 FQNEAQ (reference sequence). The CDR3 bases are TGTGCCAGCAGCCCTGGGGCAGGCGGGGTAGCCCAGCATTTT. It encodes CASSPGAGGVAQHF.

The chain is built from TRBV19 and TRBJ1-2, with D uncertain. V lost 9 bases and J lost 1, with 21 bases in between. This CDR3 comprises 16 residues. Germline V gives CDR1 LNHDA, CDR2 SQIVND (reference sequence). CDR3 nucleotides: TGTGCCAGCCGTACAGCGGGAGATACCCTTAACTATGGCTACACCTTC. Amino acid sequence: CASRTAGDTLNYGYTF.